The entry that follows covers one TCR beta chain sequence. Preparation of the TCRbeta library was carried out with unique molecular identifiers. TCRdb re-analysed the PCR reads in MiXCR, keeping a single row per CDR3 protein. The sample lists under 50,000 distinct CDR3 sequences, about 50% seen once, with 30% to 40% in the top ten. Per the germline V gene, CDR1 is SGHRS and CDR2 is YFSETQ. Trimming pared 5 bases from V and 4 bases from J, leaving 6 bases between. The CDR3 contains 11 residues. This sample was included in a study of T-cell reconstitution after alpha-beta-depleted transplantation in children.

The chain carries TRBV5-1 and TRBJ2-5; D unclear. The sample here was peripheral blood, taken before TCRalphabeta/CD19-depleted stem cell transplant. The receptor was isolated from a boy in the first two years of life with SCID, due to receive a stem cell transplant. The CDR3 coding sequence is TGCGCCAGCAGAAGAGGAGAGACCCAGTACTTC. Its protein is CASRRGETQYF.